Listed here are 15 T cell receptor beta chains from one sample, sequenced in a study of shared clonotypes between healthy human individuals. TCRdb's copy holds only in-frame clones and misses some; the assay was immunoSEQ multiplex PCR. Here the sample spans fewer than 850,000 clones, about 78% being singletons. The sequenced sample consisted of memory CD4+ T cells sorted from blood. The subset here: CD45RA-negative fraction. The receptors originated from a woman aged 30 to 39 in good health.

Concerning this clone itself: Other nucleotide sequences in the sample specify the same CDR3. The genes are TRBV7-2 and TRBJ1-1; no reliable D call. The V gene's germline CDR1 is SGHTA and CDR2 FQGNSA. V was shortened by 1 base and J by 8 bases, with 11 bases between the two germline ends. The CDR3 contains 13 residues. CDR3 sequence (DNA): TGTGCCAGCAGCTTAGTCTCCGATAGGGAAGCTTTCTTT. It translates to CASSLVSDREAFF. Drawing the rest from reference TRBV7-2 and TRBJ1-1, the complete variable domain is GAGVSQSPSNKVTEKGKDVELRCDPISGHTALYWYRQSLGQGLEFLIYFQGNSAPDKSGLPSDRFSAERTGGSVSTLTIQRTQQEDSAVYLCASSLVSDREAFFGQGTRLTVV.

The chain employs TRBV11-2 and TRBJ2-7, with 9 bases matching TRBD2. With 1 base clipped from V and 3 bases from J, the junction kept 7 bases outside the gene matches. From germline, CDR1 is SGHAT and CDR2 FQNNGV. The CDR3 is 16 amino acids. Here the CDR3 reads CASSLGGGRALYEQYF. The CDR3 nucleotides read TGTGCCAGCAGCTTAGGGGGCGGGAGGGCTCTCTACGAGCAGTACTTC.

The chain is built from TRBV19 and TRBJ1-1; weak D call: TRBD1 (5 bases). This CDR3 comprises 13 residues. In germline, CDR1 is LNHDA, CDR2 SQIVND (reference sequence). V was clipped by 4 bases and J by 4 bases, with 10 bases between them. The CDR3 DNA follows: TGTGCCAGTAGTACGCAGGGAGTCACTGAAGCTTTCTTT. It encodes CASSTQGVTEAFF.

The J gene is TRBJ2-1, the V gene TRBV5-1; 7 nucleotides align to TRBD1. This CDR3 is 16 amino acids long. CDR1 and CDR2 from the germline V gene are SGHRS and YFSETQ. V was pared by 2 bases and J by 0 bases, with 5 bases of the junction left unmatched. CDR3 nucleotide sequence: TGCGCCAGCAGCTTACAGGGGAAAAGCTCCTACAATGAGCAGTTCTTC. The encoded protein is CASSLQGKSSYNEQFF.

Notes on this clone: Distinct nucleotide sequences in the sample also encode this CDR3. CDR3 residues: CASSLSGRAYNEQFF. The CDR3 DNA reads TGTGCCAGCAGTTTATCCGGGAGGGCCTACAATGAGCAGTTCTTC. The chain carries TRBV27 and TRBJ2-1, with 8 bases that match TRBD2. The CDR3 has 15 residues. Germline loops: CDR1 MNHEY, CDR2 SMNVEV (reference sequence). Germline trimming cut 0 bases from V and 2 bases from J; bases unmatched to any gene: 0.

The V gene is TRBV11-2, the J gene TRBJ2-1; 12 positions match TRBD2. CDR1 is SGHAT and CDR2 is FQNNGV in the germline V gene. V was pared by 3 bases and J by 5 bases, with 8 bases of the junction left unmatched. The CDR3 spans 17 residues. CDR3: CASSFRLAGENDNEQFF. The CDR3 DNA is TGTGCCAGCAGCTTCAGACTAGCGGGAGAAAATGACAATGAGCAGTTCTTC.

This clone was detected many times. This chain joins TRBV28 and TRBJ1-1, with D unclear. Trimming took off 6 bases at V and 8 bases at J, with 13 bases between the two ends. This CDR3 is 12 amino acids long. Germline lookup yields CDR1 MDHEN and CDR2 SYDVKM. The DNA for the CDR3 is TGTGCCAGCAGCTCGACGGTGAAGGAAGCTTTCTTT. Translating it yields CASSSTVKEAFF. The full variable domain, rest sourced from reference TRBV28 and TRBJ1-1, is DVKVTQSSRYLVKRTGEKVFLECVQDMDHENMFWYRQDPGLGLRLIYFSYDVKMKEKGDIPEGYSVSREKKERFSLILESASTNQTSMYLCASSSTVKEAFFGQGTRLTVV.

The chain joins TRBV19 to TRBJ2-4; D ambiguous. This CDR3 region has 14 residues. V lost 7 bases, J lost 0 bases, and 10 bases lay in between. Germline V gene lookup returns CDR1 LNHDA and CDR2 SQIVND (reference sequence). DNA for the CDR3: TGTGCCAGTAATTCGGTTTTAGCCAAAAACATTCAGTACTTC. This sequence encodes CASNSVLAKNIQYF.

In this sample, this clone turned up once. The chain has TRBV6-6 and TRBJ1-2; no definite D call. Germline assignment: CDR1 MNHNY and CDR2 SVGAGI (reference sequence). Trimming stripped 6 bases from V and 4 bases from J, with 12 bases between. The CDR3 extends over 13 amino acids. The DNA for the CDR3 is TGTGCCAGCAGGGCAATGGGAGGCTATGGCTACACCTTC. Protein product: CASRAMGGYGYTF.

The chain carries TRBV28 and TRBJ1-5, with 9 bases identical to TRBD1. This CDR3 has 17 amino acids. Germline trimming cut 1 base from V and 7 bases from J; bases unmatched to any gene: 11. Germline CDR1 reads MDHEN; CDR2 reads SYDVKM. The CDR3 DNA reads as TGTGCCAGCAGTTTATTTAGACAGGGGGTTGTAAGGCAGCCCCAGCATTTT. Encoded protein: CASSLFRQGVVRQPQHF.

V gene TRBV7-8 combines with J gene TRBJ1-5; 7 bases fit TRBD1. Germline V gene sequence: CDR1 SGHVS, CDR2 FQNEAQ. This CDR3 contains 14 residues. J gave up 5 bases and V 7 bases, and 8 bases lay outside the gene matches. CDR3 bases: TGTGCCAGCAACGAGGGGGCGAGGGATCAGCCCCAGCATTTT. Translated: CASNEGARDQPQHF.

The chain recombines TRBV5-1 with TRBJ2-6; D may be TRBD2 (5 bases). Per the germline V gene, CDR1 is SGHRS and CDR2 is YFSETQ. The CDR3 has 15 amino acids. V lost 2 bases and J lost 0, with 6 bases in between. The CDR3 is CASSFGDSGANVLTF. CDR3 DNA sequence: TGCGCCAGCAGCTTCGGGGACTCTGGGGCCAACGTCCTGACTTTC. The full variable domain, its missing parts supplied by reference TRBV5-1 and TRBJ2-6, is KAGVTQTPRYLIKTRGQQVTLSCSPISGHRSVSWYQQTPGQGLQFLFEYFSETQRNKGNFPGRFSGRQFSNSRSEMNVSTLELGDSALYLCASSFGDSGANVLTFGAGSRLTVL.

This clone occurred a few times. This sequence joins TRBV7-9 and TRBJ1-2; 8 positions match TRBD1. J lost 4 bases, V lost 5 bases, and 9 bases had no gene match. This CDR3 is built from 15 residues. In germline, CDR1 is SEHNR, CDR2 FQNEAQ (reference sequence). Here the CDR3 DNA reads TGTGCCAGCAGCCCGCGGACAGGGATAGGCTATGGCTACACCTTC. This codes for CASSPRTGIGYGYTF.

The chain recombines TRBV6-1 with TRBJ1-5; 9 bases are shared with TRBD1. The CDR3 length is 14 residues. Germline V gives CDR1 MNHNS, CDR2 SASEGT. The junction had 8 bases not matched to a gene; V was cut back by 5 bases and J by 9 bases. CDR3 region: CASSRGQGNMPQHF. The DNA of the CDR3 is TGTGCCAGCAGTCGTGGACAGGGGAATATGCCCCAGCATTTT.

The V gene is TRBV6-6, the J gene TRBJ1-5, with D tentatively TRBD1 (5 bases). The CDR3 runs 15 residues. The ends were cut back, 0 bases at V and 4 bases at J, with 10 bases in the middle. Germline V lookup: CDR1 MNHNY, CDR2 SVGAGI (reference sequence). CDR3 sequence (DNA): TGTGCCAGCAGTTACTCAAAGGGGAGTAATCAGCCCCAGCATTTT. The encoded protein is CASSYSKGSNQPQHF.